The text below deals with one T cell receptor beta chain. The ends were cut back, 1 base at V and 6 bases at J, with 19 bases in the middle. The CDR3 sequence is 16 residues long. Germline assignment: CDR1 ENHRY and CDR2 SYGVKD. The data are from a study of T cell changes during pregnancy in multiple sclerosis. Clones were sequenced by immunoSEQ multiplex PCR, and TCRdb holds only the in-frame ones, with some missing. This table has 98,000 or so clones, approximately 93% appearing once. The rearrangement joins TRBV10-3 to TRBJ2-7; TRBD1 might be the D (6 bases). The starting material was peripheral blood, obtained after pregnancy. The receptor's source is a female donor with multiple sclerosis, enrolled in a pregnancy study. CDR3 bases: TGTGCCATCAGTGAGTTGGGATCCACAGGGCTCGGCGAGCAGTACTTC. Residues: CAISELGSTGLGEQYF.